The 30 T cell receptor beta chains below come from one sample, sequenced in a study of blood T cell repertoires in COVID-19. The assay was immunoSEQ multiplex PCR, and TCRdb's table has in-frame clones only and misses some. The data hold around 38,000 clones, with 87% observed a single time. The sample taken for sequencing was peripheral blood. Receptor source: a man aged 55 to 70 with COVID-19, enrolled during active disease.

The V and J genes are TRBV3-1 (or the pseudogene TRBV3-2) and TRBJ1-1, with unresolved D. From germline, CDR1 is LGHDT and CDR2 YNNKEL (reference sequence). The CDR3 sequence is 15 residues long. V was clipped by 0 bases and J by 5 bases, with 13 bases between them. The DNA of the CDR3 is TGTGCCAGCAGCCAAGATGCCCTGCGCGCTACTGAAGCTTTCTTT. This sequence encodes CASSQDALRATEAFF.

The V and J genes are TRBV28 and TRBJ1-6; the D is unclear. V was cut by 2 bases and J by 13 bases, with 12 bases left in between. Germline V lookup: CDR1 MDHEN, CDR2 SYDVKM. The CDR3 sequence is 13 residues long. CDR3 nucleotide sequence: TGTGCCAGCAGTTTAGGGCAGGCTTATCCCCTCCACTTT. Its protein is CASSLGQAYPLHF.

This clone showed up just once. The chain links TRBV28 to TRBJ1-4, with 7 bases matching TRBD1. Unmatched junction bases numbered 7, after V lost 7 bases and J lost 8 bases. This CDR3 contains 13 residues. The germline CDR1 and CDR2 sequences are MDHEN and SYDVKM. CDR3 sequence reads: CASTTGQKEKLFF. The CDR3 nucleotides are TGTGCCAGCACGACAGGGCAGAAGGAAAAACTGTTTTTT.

The genes are TRBV28 and TRBJ2-7, with a possible D match to TRBD1 (6 bases). Germline values: CDR1 MDHEN, CDR2 SYDVKM. The CDR3 totals 14 residues. The V end was cut by 6 bases, the J end by 8 bases, with 20 bases between. This CDR3 is CASSLTPHQGKQYF. CDR3 DNA: TGTGCCAGCAGCCTAACTCCTCACCAGGGGAAGCAGTACTTC.

The chain links TRBV3-1 (or the pseudogene TRBV3-2) to TRBJ2-1, with 8 bases fitting TRBD2. CDR1 and CDR2 from the germline V gene are LGHDT and YNNKEL (reference sequence). The V gene end was trimmed by 6 bases and the J gene end by 6 bases; junction bases not matched to a gene: 7. CDR3 length: 14 amino acids. The CDR3 loop is CASSYTGTSNEQFF. CDR3 DNA: TGTGCCAGCAGTTATACCGGGACTAGCAATGAGCAGTTCTTC.

This rearrangement joins TRBV20-1 to TRBJ1-1, with TRBD1 matching over 8 bases. V dropped 3 bases and J dropped 7; count of bases not matched to a gene: 7. Germline V CDR1 and CDR2: DFQATT, SNEGSKA (reference sequence). The CDR3 contains 13 residues. The CDR3 protein is CSASRGRGLEAFF. CDR3 coding DNA: TGCAGTGCTAGTCGGGGCAGGGGGCTTGAAGCTTTCTTT.

This chain uses TRBV3-1 (or the pseudogene TRBV3-2) with TRBJ1-2, with 7 bases aligning to TRBD1. V lost 7 bases and J lost 2; bases outside the gene matches: 1. The CDR3 consists of 12 residues. Germline-derived CDR1 and CDR2 are LGHDT and YNNKEL (reference sequence). The CDR3 DNA reads TGTGCCAGCAAGACAGGGAACTATGGCTACACCTTC. It encodes CASKTGNYGYTF.

The chain links TRBV19 to TRBJ1-5; D gene unclear. There are 14 residues in the CDR3. With 10 bases removed from V and 1 base from J, the gap between germline ends came to 14 bases. From germline, CDR1 is LNHDA and CDR2 SQIVND (reference sequence). The CDR3 here is CATSTGLSNQPQHF. The CDR3 coding sequence is TGTGCCACCAGCACCGGGTTAAGCAATCAGCCCCAGCATTTT.

The chain uses TRBV4-2 and TRBJ1-2, with a possible D match to TRBD1 (5 bases). Trimming removed 0 bases from V and 7 bases from J, with 15 bases in between. The CDR3 is made up of 15 amino acids. CDR1 is LGHNA and CDR2 is YNFKEQ in the germline V gene. Here the CDR3 DNA reads TGTGCCAGCAGCCAAGAAGCCAGGGAATACCTTGGCTACACCTTC. Amino acid sequence: CASSQEAREYLGYTF.

The V call is TRBV6-6, the J call TRBJ1-2; D may be TRBD1 (5 bases). The V end lost 0 bases, the J end lost 4 bases, and 15 bases lay between the germline ends. The CDR3 contains 16 residues. The germline gives CDR1 MNHNY, CDR2 SVGAGI (reference sequence). CDR3 coding DNA: TGTGCCAGCAGTTACTCGCGGGACCCCCGTGGCTATGGCTACACCTTC. Translation: CASSYSRDPRGYGYTF.

The chain combines TRBV12-3 or TRBV12-4 with TRBJ1-2; tentative D call: TRBD1 (5 bases). This CDR3 contains 13 residues. V lost 6 bases and J lost 6, with 14 bases in between. The CDR3 loop reads CASSFGRGHGYTF. The CDR3 nucleotides are TGTGCCAGCAGCTTCGGGAGGGGCCATGGCTACACCTTC.

The chain joins TRBV5-4 to TRBJ2-7; TRBD1 is a possible D gene (6 bases). CDR1 is SGHNT, CDR2 YYREEE, per germline (reference sequence). V was shortened by 4 bases and J by 0 bases, with 11 bases between the two germline ends. The CDR3 contains 14 residues. Here the CDR3 reads CASSPRGSSYEQYF. CDR3 bases: TGTGCCAGCAGCCCGAGGGGGAGCTCCTACGAGCAGTACTTC.

A remark on this clone: The germline gene is not matched at one end of the junction; a read error may be the cause. The genes are TRBV5-4 and TRBJ2-1, with D possibly being TRBD2 (5 bases). The CDR3 consists of 12 residues. The germline CDR1 and CDR2 sequences are SGHNT and YYREEE (reference sequence). CDR3 in DNA: TGTGCCAGCAGCTTGGACGGAGGCCCCCTGGTCTTC. It codes for CASSLDGGPLVF.

This sequence joins TRBV10-3 and TRBJ2-1; TRBD2 aligns across 7 bases. The J segment lost 0 bases and the V segment lost 6 bases, leaving 11 bases of the junction unmatched. This CDR3 has 17 residues. Per germline, CDR1 ENHRY and CDR2 SYGVKD. Written as DNA, the CDR3 is TGTGCCATCAGGGATGTAGCGGGCTTGAGCTCCTACAATGAGCAGTTCTTC. This codes for CAIRDVAGLSSYNEQFF.

The chain has TRBV7-9 and TRBJ1-4; 8 bases are shared with TRBD1. The CDR3 sequence is 15 residues long. The V and J ends lost 5 bases and 5 bases, in that order; junction bases with no gene match: 7. CDR1 SEHNR and CDR2 FQNEAQ come from the germline V gene (reference sequence). The CDR3 region has the DNA TGTGCCAGCAGCCCCGGACAGGGAGGCAATGAAAAACTGTTTTTT. As protein: CASSPGQGGNEKLFF.

The gene calls are TRBV6-5 and TRBJ2-2, with D uncertain. Trimming took 8 bases from V and 2 from J, leaving 9 bases between them. The V gene's germline CDR1 is MNHEY and CDR2 SVGAGI. The CDR3 loop spans 13 amino acids. CDR3 in amino acids: CASETANTGELFF. Written as DNA, the CDR3 is TGTGCCAGCGAAACAGCTAACACCGGGGAGCTGTTTTTT.

This chain links TRBV18 with TRBJ2-6; 7 bases are shared with TRBD1. The germline CDR1 and CDR2 sequences are KGHSH and LQKENI. The CDR3 is 18 amino acids. Germline trimming cut 3 bases from V and 4 bases from J; bases unmatched to any gene: 12. CDR3 in DNA: TGTGCCAGCTCACCTCGGGACAGCCCCGCTCTCGGGGCCAACGTCCTGACTTTC. This translates into CASSPRDSPALGANVLTF.

This clone appeared a single time. This chain links TRBV21-1 with TRBJ1-2; TRBD1 was called by the table and not checked on the DNA. TRBV21-1 is listed as a pseudogene. This CDR3 contains 15 residues. CDR3 loop: CASSKARPGGYGYTF. Written as DNA, the CDR3 is TGTGCCAGCAGCAAAGCGCGGCCAGGGGGCTATGGCTACACCTTC.

The chain employs TRBV2 and TRBJ1-5; 8 bases are shared with TRBD1. CDR1 and CDR2 (germline): SNHLY, FYNNEI. The junction had 9 bases not matched to a gene; V was cut back by 7 bases and J by 7 bases. The CDR3 is 14 residues long. The DNA of the CDR3 is TGTGCCAGCACCGCGGACAGGGTGCAACAGCCCCAGCATTTT. It specifies CASTADRVQQPQHF.

The chain uses TRBV6-5 and TRBJ1-3, with D uncertain. Trimming took 5 bases from V and 0 from J, leaving 8 bases between them. Germline V gene lookup returns CDR1 MNHEY and CDR2 SVGAGI. This CDR3 is 14 amino acids long. CDR3 region: CASSISYSGNTIYF. The CDR3 DNA reads TGTGCCAGCAGTATCTCCTACTCTGGAAACACCATATATTTT.

The chain links TRBV6-5 to TRBJ1-5; 7 nucleotides align to TRBD1. Germline CDR1 is MNHEY and CDR2 is SVGAGI. Trimming removed 6 bases from V and 4 bases from J; junction bases left unmatched: 6. This CDR3 contains 14 residues. The DNA for the CDR3 is TGTGCCAGCAGCCCGGGACAGAGTAATCAGCCCCAGCATTTT. Amino acid sequence: CASSPGQSNQPQHF.

The chain recombines TRBV21-1 with TRBJ2-3; TRBD2 was called by the table and not checked on the DNA. TRBV21-1 is assigned pseudogene status. This CDR3 comprises 15 residues. Here the CDR3 reads CASSKEWASADTQYF. CDR3 in DNA: TGTGCCAGCAGCAAAGAATGGGCTAGCGCAGATACGCAGTATTTT.

The V and J genes are TRBV4-2 and TRBJ2-3; 9 bases map to TRBD2. Germline trimming cut 5 bases from V and 3 bases from J; bases unmatched to any gene: 9. Germline CDR1 LGHNA, CDR2 YNFKEQ. The CDR3 runs to 16 residues. CDR3 nucleotide sequence: TGTGCCAGCAGCGACGGAGCGGGAGGACCAACAGATACGCAGTATTTT. Translation: CASSDGAGGPTDTQYF.

This clone was observed a single time. This chain links TRBV12-3 or TRBV12-4 with TRBJ2-2, with 7 nucleotides matching TRBD1. This CDR3 has 13 amino acids. V lost 11 bases and J lost 0; bases outside the gene matches: 3. The CDR3 region is CAEGAANTGELFF. The DNA of the CDR3 is TGTGCCGAGGGGGCAGCGAACACCGGGGAGCTGTTTTTT.

The rearrangement links TRBV30 to TRBJ2-1; D is possibly TRBD2 (7 bases). V was cut by 5 bases and J by 6 bases, with 8 bases left in between. This CDR3 region has 11 residues. The V gene's germline CDR1 is GTSNPN and CDR2 SVGIG (reference sequence). The DNA for the CDR3 is TGTGCCTGGGGGGGGGCCAATGAGCAGTTCTTC. It yields the protein CAWGGANEQFF.

The V gene is TRBV27, the J gene TRBJ2-2; 7 bases are a match to TRBD1. Germline CDR1 reads MNHEY; CDR2 reads SMNVEV (reference sequence). The CDR3 length is 16 residues. The V and J ends lost 6 bases and 4 bases, in that order; junction bases with no gene match: 11. CDR3 in DNA: TGTGCCAGCAGGCTTGGCAGGGGGATTATCACCGGGGAGCTGTTTTTT. It is translated as CASRLGRGIITGELFF.

The rearrangement joins TRBV2 to TRBJ1-5; 11 bases are shared with TRBD1. The CDR3 consists of 16 residues. Trimming cost V 2 bases and J 5 bases; bases outside gene matches: 5. Germline V CDR1 and CDR2: SNHLY, FYNNEI. CDR3 sequence: CASSEPGTGGDQPQHF. For the CDR3, the DNA is TGTGCCAGCAGTGAACCTGGGACAGGGGGTGATCAGCCCCAGCATTTT. Based on the CDR3 plus reference TRBV2 and TRBJ1-5, the full variable domain is EPEVTQTPSHQVTQMGQEVILRCVPISNHLYFYWYRQILGQKVEFLVSFYNNEISEKSEIFDDQFSVERPDGSNFTLKIRSTKLEDSAMYFCASSEPGTGGDQPQHFGDGTRLSIL.

About this clone itself: This sample also contains other DNA sequences that code for the same CDR3. The CDR3, as DNA: TGTGCCAGTAGTATAGCCGGCCAGGGCTCCTACGAGCAGTACTTC. Translated: CASSIAGQGSYEQYF. The rearrangement links TRBV19 to TRBJ2-7; D is perhaps TRBD1 (5 bases). Per germline, CDR1 LNHDA and CDR2 SQIVND (reference sequence). The V gene lost 1 base and the J gene lost 0 bases, with 10 bases spanning the gap. The CDR3 has 15 residues.

The chain links TRBV19 to TRBJ1-1; TRBD1 matches 7 bases. CDR3 length: 17 amino acids. CDR1 is LNHDA, CDR2 SQIVND, per germline (reference sequence). V was clipped by 3 bases and J by 0 bases; unmatched bases: 10. In nucleotides, the CDR3 is TGTGCCAGTAGTATTATTAAAACGGGACAGTTGAACACTGAAGCTTTCTTT. Protein product: CASSIIKTGQLNTEAFF.

The V call is TRBV29-1, the J call TRBJ2-1, with 9 positions matching TRBD2. The CDR3 extends over 14 amino acids. V gave up 7 bases and J gave up 7 bases; unmatched junction bases: 11. Germline lookup yields CDR1 SQVTM and CDR2 ANQGSEA. The CDR3 protein is CSADGSGRLNEQFF. CDR3 in DNA: TGCAGCGCCGACGGTAGCGGGAGACTTAATGAGCAGTTCTTC.